Presented here are 20 T cell receptor beta chains from one specimen sequenced in a study of beta chain features in type 1 diabetes (dated by TCRdb to 2016 to 2019). The library was obtained by the immunoSEQ multiplex PCR assay. The entire isolated RNA was reverse transcribed using the High Capacity cDNA Reverse Transcription Kit, and thus expressed TCRB transcripts were sequenced. Imported from immuneACCESS, the table was reduced by TCRdb to in-frame sequences with V and J called. These copies leave out some clones; in studies compared against another copy, an unresolved V gene accounts for under half, and the cause of the remainder is not known. The sample records roughly 350,000 clones, 11% of which are singletons. Just over 0.015% of the sample is taken by the ten largest. Input material: naive CD4+ T cells from blood. The cell subset or site label, read with the paper, signifies: true naive CD4+ T cells. These receptors were collected from a woman aged 25 to 45 in good health.

This clone has more than one count but fewer than ten. The rearrangement joins TRBV2 to TRBJ2-1; maybe TRBD2 (6 bases). CDR1 and CDR2 (germline): SNHLY, FYNNEI. The CDR3 totals 14 residues. The V and J ends lost 5 bases and 4 bases respectively, with 12 bases between them. CDR3 coding DNA: TGTGCCAGCAGTCGGGCGGGGACGTACAATGAGCAGTTCTTC. Its protein is CASSRAGTYNEQFF.

This clone turned up a few times. The rearrangement joins TRBV28 to TRBJ2-4; a weak D match, TRBD1 (6 bases). Germline V gene data show CDR1 as MDHEN and CDR2 as SYDVKM. Deletions cut 5 bases from V and 6 bases from J, with 14 bases between. This CDR3 comprises 14 residues. Written as DNA, the CDR3 is TGTGCCAGCAGTCCAACAGGGCAAGGAAACATTCAGTACTTC. Its protein is CASSPTGQGNIQYF. Full variable domain (outside the CDR3, taken from reference TRBV28 and TRBJ2-4): DVKVTQSSRYLVKRTGEKVFLECVQDMDHENMFWYRQDPGLGLRLIYFSYDVKMKEKGDIPEGYSVSREKKERFSLILESASTNQTSMYLCASSPTGQGNIQYFGAGTRLSVL.

There are a few counts of this clone. The gene calls are TRBV7-2 and TRBJ2-1; TRBD1 is a possible D gene (6 bases). With 6 bases removed from V and 1 base from J, the gap between germline ends came to 13 bases. Germline loops: CDR1 SGHTA, CDR2 FQGNSA. This CDR3 region has 15 residues. The CDR3 coding sequence is TGTGCCAGCAGAAGCAGGGGTTCTTCCTACAATGAGCAGTTCTTC. This translates into CASRSRGSSYNEQFF.

J is TRBJ2-5 and V is TRBV27; TRBD2 aligns across 14 bases. Germline V gene sequence: CDR1 MNHEY, CDR2 SMNVEV (reference sequence). J lost 9 bases, V lost 0 bases, and 6 bases had no gene match. CDR3 length: 16 residues. Here the CDR3 reads CASSLSLTSGRAPQYF. CDR3 in DNA: TGTGCCAGCAGTTTATCGTTGACTAGCGGGAGGGCCCCCCAGTACTTC.

This clone has just a few counts. This chain joins TRBV11-1 and TRBJ2-1; a weak D match, TRBD2 (7 bases). V dropped 3 bases and J dropped 1 base, with 13 bases sitting between them. The CDR3 totals 16 residues. Germline-derived CDR1 and CDR2 are SGHAT and FQDESV (reference sequence). Here the CDR3 DNA reads TGTGCCAGCAGCTTCGGGGGGCAACTATCCTACAATGAGCAGTTCTTC. Translation: CASSFGGQLSYNEQFF.

This clone was seen a few times. The J gene is TRBJ2-1, the V gene TRBV7-2; 9 nucleotides agree with TRBD1. The CDR3 has 14 residues. CDR1 SGHTA and CDR2 FQGNSA come from the germline V gene. V was clipped by 3 bases and J by 10 bases; unmatched bases: 7. The CDR3 loop reads CASSLGQGLREQFF. CDR3 nucleotide sequence: TGTGCCAGCAGCTTGGGACAGGGACTACGCGAGCAGTTCTTC. Using reference TRBV7-2 and TRBJ2-1 for the parts outside the CDR3, the full variable domain is GAGVSQSPSNKVTEKGKDVELRCDPISGHTALYWYRQSLGQGLEFLIYFQGNSAPDKSGLPSDRFSAERTGGSVSTLTIQRTQQEDSAVYLCASSLGQGLREQFFGPGTRLTVL.

The chain recombines TRBV14 with TRBJ2-7; no definite D call. The CDR3 spans 14 residues. V lost 0 bases and J lost 2, with 8 bases in between. CDR1 is SGHDN and CDR2 is FVKESK in the germline V gene. The CDR3 protein is CASSQEYQTYEQYF. The CDR3, as DNA: TGTGCCAGCAGCCAAGAGTACCAGACCTACGAGCAGTACTTC. Looking up the rest from reference TRBV14 and TRBJ2-7 gives the full variable domain: EAGVTQFPSHSVIEKGQTVTLRCDPISGHDNLYWYRRVMGKEIKFLLHFVKESKQDESGMPNNRFLAERTGGTYSTLKVQPAELEDSGVYFCASSQEYQTYEQYFGPGTRLTVT.

This chain joins TRBV11-2 and TRBJ2-7, with 7 bases that match TRBD2. Germline V CDR1 and CDR2: SGHAT, FQNNGV. The CDR3 is made up of 18 amino acids. Trimming cost V 0 bases and J 0 bases; bases outside gene matches: 11. The CDR3 loop reads CASSLDPRLRTSSYEQYF. For the CDR3, the DNA is TGTGCCAGCAGCTTAGATCCACGCTTGCGGACTAGCTCCTACGAGCAGTACTTC.

The table lists this clone with a few counts. V is TRBV9 and J is TRBJ2-5, with D possibly matching TRBD2 (7 bases). V lost 2 bases and J lost 5, with 16 bases in between. This CDR3 is built from 15 residues. In germline, CDR1 is SGDLS, CDR2 YYNGEE. CDR3 nucleotides: TGTGCCAGCAGCGTCCTGGGGGGGCTCCAGGAGACCCAGTACTTC. It codes for CASSVLGGLQETQYF.

A few counts support this clone. V is TRBV14 and J is TRBJ2-7; TRBD2 might be the D (7 bases). This CDR3 region has 16 residues. V was shortened by 7 bases and J by 3 bases, with 22 bases between the two germline ends. From germline, CDR1 is SGHDN and CDR2 FVKESK. CDR3: CASNLFLRGGDYEQYF. The CDR3 DNA sequence: TGTGCCAGCAACCTATTCCTGAGGGGGGGCGACTACGAGCAGTACTTC.

This clone was counted a single time. This same CDR3 is encoded by further DNA sequences in the sample. The chain is built from TRBV7-8 and TRBJ1-5; D gene unclear. This CDR3 comprises 15 residues. Germline V lookup: CDR1 SGHVS, CDR2 FQNEAQ. With 0 bases removed from V and 1 base from J, the gap between germline ends came to 7 bases. The CDR3 DNA follows: TGTGCCAGCAGCTTAGCGGCAGGAAGCAATCAGCCCCAGCATTTT. Protein product: CASSLAAGSNQPQHF.

CDR3 loop: CASSLTGNGYTF. The CDR3 DNA reads as TGTGCCAGCAGTCTGACAGGGAATGGCTACACCTTC. The chain recombines TRBV25-1 with TRBJ1-2; 7 nucleotides line up with TRBD1. The CDR3 covers 12 residues. Germline trimming cut 5 bases from V and 6 bases from J; bases unmatched to any gene: 3. Germline CDR1 and CDR2: MGHDK and SYGVNS.

V usage is TRBV29-1 and J usage is TRBJ1-2; D might be TRBD1 (5 bases). The germline gives CDR1 SQVTM, CDR2 ANQGSEA. The V and J ends lost 6 bases and 0 bases respectively, with 14 bases between them. This CDR3 has 14 amino acids. The CDR3, as DNA: TGCAGCGTGCGCAGACAGATTTCTAACTATGGCTACACCTTC. It codes for CSVRRQISNYGYTF.

This chain connects TRBV7-2 to TRBJ1-5; D is uncertain. V lost 5 bases and J lost 5, with 13 bases in between. Germline CDR1 SGHTA, CDR2 FQGNSA. CDR3 length: 14 residues. The CDR3 loop reads CASSPHRSDQPQHF. The DNA of the CDR3 is TGTGCCAGCAGCCCTCACCGGTCGGATCAGCCCCAGCATTTT.

This clone showed up just a few times. The V and J genes are TRBV7-3 and TRBJ2-5; D perhaps matches TRBD2 (6 bases). The CDR3 spans 13 residues. Germline V gene lookup returns CDR1 SGHTA and CDR2 FQGTGA. Trimming removed 3 bases from V and 5 bases from J, with 10 bases in between. CDR3 sequence (DNA): TGTGCCAGCAGCTTCGGGAGCGGGGAGACCCAGTACTTC. It specifies CASSFGSGETQYF. The full variable domain, completed using reference TRBV7-3 and TRBJ2-5, is GAGVSQTPSNKVTEKGKYVELRCDPISGHTALYWYRQSLGQGPEFLIYFQGTGAADDSGLPNDRFFAVRPEGSVSTLKIQRTERGDSAVYLCASSFGSGETQYFGPGTRLLVL.

The chain links TRBV2 to TRBJ1-5, with D perhaps matching TRBD1 (5 bases). The CDR3 runs 14 residues. The germline gives CDR1 SNHLY, CDR2 FYNNEI. V lost 2 bases to trimming and J lost 4 bases, with 9 bases between them. CDR3 sequence: CASSEYGGNQPQHF. For the CDR3, the DNA is TGTGCCAGCAGTGAATACGGGGGAAATCAGCCCCAGCATTTT.

This clone was seen more than once but under ten times. This rearrangement joins TRBV9 to TRBJ2-5; D may be TRBD1 (6 bases). Between the trimmed V and J ends, which lost 0 bases and 12 bases, there was a span of 15 bases. Germline V gene lookup returns CDR1 SGDLS and CDR2 YYNGEE. CDR3 length equals 13 residues. The DNA of the CDR3 is TGTGCCAGCAGCGTAGGAACGCAGGGGATGAAGTACTTC. It yields the protein CASSVGTQGMKYF.

CDR3 sequence: CASGWTGDNEQFF. CDR3 nucleotide sequence: TGTGCCAGCGGATGGACAGGGGACAATGAGCAGTTCTTC. The chain joins TRBV21-1 to TRBJ2-1; the DNA was not compared with TRBD1, the D call given in the table. TRBV21-1 is a listed pseudogene. CDR3 length: 13 residues.

V gene TRBV18 combines with J gene TRBJ2-7, with TRBD1 as a possible D gene (5 bases). Germline V lookup: CDR1 KGHSH, CDR2 LQKENI. This CDR3 contains 15 residues. The V and J ends lost 3 bases and 2 bases respectively, with 14 bases between them. CDR3: CASSPTYATAYEQYF. The CDR3 DNA reads as TGTGCCAGCTCACCGACATATGCGACAGCCTACGAGCAGTACTTC.

This clone has just a few counts. The chain has TRBV19 and TRBJ2-3; 12 nucleotides agree with TRBD2. Germline lookup yields CDR1 LNHDA and CDR2 SQIVND (reference sequence). V was clipped by 4 bases and J by 4 bases; unmatched bases: 12. CDR3 size: 18 residues. The CDR3 sequence: CASSTRSPTSGSPDTQYF. The CDR3, as DNA: TGTGCCAGTAGTACCCGTTCCCCGACTAGCGGGAGCCCAGATACGCAGTATTTT. Full variable domain (rest looked up from reference TRBV19 and TRBJ2-3): DGGITQSPKYLFRKEGQNVTLSCEQNLNHDAMYWYRQDPGQGLRLIYYSQIVNDFQKGDIAEGYSVSREKKESFPLTVTSAQKNPTAFYLCASSTRSPTSGSPDTQYFGPGTRLTVL.